The 26 T cell receptor beta chains presented below share a single source sample, sequenced in a study of control samples from healthy donors and cancer patients. Profiling relied on immunoSEQ multiplex PCR, and the TCRdb table lists in-frame clones only, not all of them. The sample comprises about 150,000 clones, 80% to 95% of which are singletons, and approximately 5.7% rests with the top ten. Input material: blood. The receptors derive from a man aged 18-30 years in good health.

As concerns this clone: At the DNA level, this CDR3 is encoded by other sequences in the same sample as well. The V gene is TRBV28, the J gene TRBJ2-7; TRBD2 might be the D (5 bases). Looked up from germline, CDR1 is MDHEN and CDR2 is SYDVKM. The V gene lost 5 bases and the J gene lost 2 bases, with 7 bases spanning the gap. The CDR3 consists of 12 residues. Here the CDR3 reads CASSPGAYEQYF. The CDR3 nucleotides are TGTGCCAGCAGTCCCGGGGCCTACGAGCAGTACTTC.

This chain links TRBV19 with TRBJ2-7; 8 positions match TRBD1. There are 13 residues in the CDR3. CDR1 is LNHDA and CDR2 is SQIVND in the germline V gene (reference sequence). The V segment lost 5 bases and the J segment 7 bases; nucleotides outside the gene matches: 7. As DNA, the CDR3 is TGTGCCAGTAGTGACAGGGGATTTGTGGAGCAGTACTTC. Protein sequence: CASSDRGFVEQYF.

This CDR3 is CASSERGVYGYTF. CDR3 DNA sequence: TGCGCCAGCAGTGAGCGGGGGGTCTATGGCTACACCTTC. This chain connects TRBV10-2 to TRBJ1-2, with a tentative D call TRBD1 (5 bases). Trimming removed 2 bases at V and 4 bases at J, with 8 bases between. Germline V gene sequence: CDR1 WSHSY, CDR2 SAAADI. CDR3 length equals 13 residues.

This clone has a single count. The rearrangement links TRBV27 to TRBJ1-2; D gene unclear. Germline V CDR1 and CDR2: MNHEY, SMNVEV (reference sequence). The CDR3 covers 14 residues. V shed 1 base and J shed 4 bases, with 10 bases lying between them. This CDR3 is CASSLFPGRYGYTF. CDR3 nucleotide sequence: TGTGCCAGCAGTTTATTTCCTGGTCGCTATGGCTACACCTTC.

This clone was found once. The chain couples TRBV15 to TRBJ2-3; the match to TRBD2 covers 8 bases. V lost 1 base and J lost 7; bases outside the gene matches: 4. Germline lookup yields CDR1 LNHNV and CDR2 YYDKDF (reference sequence). The CDR3 loop spans 14 amino acids. CDR3 sequence: CATSRVSGEHTQYF. The CDR3 bases are TGTGCCACCAGCAGAGTTAGCGGGGAGCATACGCAGTATTTT.

The gene calls are TRBV4-3 and TRBJ2-7; 9 nucleotides match TRBD1. Germline V gene lookup returns CDR1 LGHNA and CDR2 YSLEER. With 5 bases clipped from V and 6 bases from J, the junction kept 8 bases outside the gene matches. CDR3 length: 14 amino acids. CDR3 sequence reads: CASSARTGDREQYF. The DNA for the CDR3 is TGCGCCAGCAGCGCCCGGACAGGGGACCGCGAGCAGTACTTC.

This chain joins TRBV7-6 and TRBJ2-5; D is perhaps TRBD2 (7 bases). V dropped 5 bases and J dropped 3 bases, with 22 bases sitting between them. Germline lookup yields CDR1 SGHVS and CDR2 FNYEAQ. This CDR3 is built from 17 residues. CDR3 coding DNA: TGTGCCAGCAGCATACGGGGGGCGGGGACACTGAAAGAGACCCAGTACTTC. The encoded protein is CASSIRGAGTLKETQYF.

Worth noting for this clone: Other DNA sequences of this sample code for an identical CDR3. The chain combines TRBV9 with TRBJ2-5; no reliable D call. Germline V gene data show CDR1 as SGDLS and CDR2 as YYNGEE. This CDR3 is built from 14 residues. Trimming left V 0 bases short and J 2 bases short, with 8 bases between. The CDR3 sequence is CASSVEGRQETQYF. In DNA form, the CDR3 reads TGTGCCAGCAGCGTAGAGGGCCGGCAAGAGACCCAGTACTTC.

Worth noting for this clone: The junction departs from germline at one end; a sequencing error may be responsible. This chain connects TRBV7-7 to TRBJ2-5; 13 bases map to TRBD2. The CDR3 sequence is 15 residues long. CDR1 SSHAT and CDR2 FNYEAQ come from the germline V gene (reference sequence). This CDR3 reads CASSAGLAGRETQYF. CDR3 nucleotides: TGTGCTAGCAGCGCGGGACTAGCGGGAAGAGAGACCCAGTACTTC.

Note on this clone: The junction departs from the called germline gene at one end, perhaps through a read error. This sequence joins TRBV10-3 and TRBJ2-7; 10 positions match TRBD1. The length of the CDR3 is 13 residues. Germline CDR1 ENHRY, CDR2 SYGVKD. CDR3 protein: CAVRGQGWNEQYF. CDR3 in DNA: TGTGCCGTCAGGGGACAGGGGTGGAACGAGCAGTACTTC.

J is TRBJ2-7 and V is TRBV2; the D is unclear. The CDR3 length is 16 residues. CDR1 and CDR2 (germline): SNHLY, FYNNEI. The V and J ends lost 1 base and 2 bases respectively, with 15 bases between them. The CDR3 region has the DNA TGTGCCAGCAGTGAAGACTTAAGGACCCTACCCTACGAGCAGTACTTC. This codes for CASSEDLRTLPYEQYF.

This clone was observed a single time. The J gene is TRBJ1-5, the V gene TRBV15; possible D gene TRBD1, 6 bases. This CDR3 is 16 amino acids long. V was cut by 0 bases and J by 5 bases, with 14 bases left in between. Looked up from germline, CDR1 is LNHNV and CDR2 is YYDKDF (reference sequence). The chain's CDR3 is CATSRDTGQLHQPQHF. The CDR3 DNA follows: TGTGCCACCAGCAGAGACACCGGACAGCTCCATCAGCCCCAGCATTTT.

The V and J genes are TRBV19 and TRBJ1-2, with a tentative D call TRBD1 (5 bases). Germline V lookup: CDR1 LNHDA, CDR2 SQIVND (reference sequence). This CDR3 comprises 13 residues. The V end was cut by 4 bases, the J end by 5 bases, with 11 bases between. For the CDR3, the DNA is TGTGCCAGTAGTACCAGGGATCGGTATGGCTACACCTTC. It specifies CASSTRDRYGYTF. Full variable domain (outside the CDR3, taken from reference TRBV19 and TRBJ1-2): DGGITQSPKYLFRKEGQNVTLSCEQNLNHDAMYWYRQDPGQGLRLIYYSQIVNDFQKGDIAEGYSVSREKKESFPLTVTSAQKNPTAFYLCASSTRDRYGYTFGSGTRLTVV.

The V call is TRBV7-2, the J call TRBJ1-1, with no clear D. CDR3 length: 12 residues. The germline CDR1 and CDR2 sequences are SGHTA and FQGNSA. The germline V and J ends were trimmed by 1 base and 11 bases, with 11 bases remaining between them. In DNA form, the CDR3 reads TGTGCCAGCAGCTTAGTGGCGGGTTCTGCTTTCTTT. Its translation: CASSLVAGSAFF.

The count of this clone is one. The chain is built from TRBV30 and TRBJ2-3; D ambiguous. V was pared by 2 bases and J by 7 bases, with 4 bases between. This CDR3 contains 10 residues. Germline loops: CDR1 GTSNPN, CDR2 SVGIG (reference sequence). The CDR3 DNA reads TGTGCCTGGAGTACGAATACGCAGTATTTT. Encoded protein: CAWSTNTQYF.

This clone was found once. The chain uses TRBV19 and TRBJ2-1; no reliable D call. This CDR3 is built from 15 residues. V gave up 6 bases and J gave up 0 bases, with 12 bases separating them. From germline, CDR1 is LNHDA and CDR2 SQIVND (reference sequence). The CDR3 region is CASSPQVSSYNEQFF. In nucleotides, the CDR3 is TGTGCCAGTAGCCCCCAGGTTAGCTCCTACAATGAGCAGTTCTTC.

The chain couples TRBV4-1 to TRBJ2-1, with D hard to call. CDR1 and CDR2 from the germline V gene are MGHRA and YSYEKL. Trimming removed 0 bases at V and 5 bases at J, with 14 bases between. The length of the CDR3 is 16 residues. CDR3 bases: TGCGCCAGCAGCCAAGAGTGGATGCATCGGGACAATGAGCAGTTCTTC. This translates into CASSQEWMHRDNEQFF.

The chain uses TRBV5-1 and TRBJ2-1, with 10 bases matching TRBD2. The CDR3 is 17 amino acids. Unmatched junction bases numbered 8, after V lost 0 bases and J lost 5 bases. CDR1 is SGHRS, CDR2 YFSETQ, per germline. CDR3 in amino acids: CASSLVKAGGPHNEQFF. DNA of the CDR3: TGCGCCAGCAGCTTGGTTAAAGCGGGAGGGCCCCACAATGAGCAGTTCTTC. Drawing the rest from reference TRBV5-1 and TRBJ2-1, the complete variable domain is KAGVTQTPRYLIKTRGQQVTLSCSPISGHRSVSWYQQTPGQGLQFLFEYFSETQRNKGNFPGRFSGRQFSNSRSEMNVSTLELGDSALYLCASSLVKAGGPHNEQFFGPGTRLTVL.

The chain is built from TRBV5-1 and TRBJ1-1, with D unresolved. Germline CDR1 reads SGHRS; CDR2 reads YFSETQ. The CDR3 is 17 residues long. Trimming cost V 0 bases and J 2 bases, with 17 bases left between them. This CDR3 reads CASSLAPIRQGNTEAFF. The CDR3 DNA follows: TGCGCCAGCAGCTTGGCCCCGATTCGGCAAGGTAACACTGAAGCTTTCTTT.

The CDR3 reads CASSEGQAFHEQFF. The DNA of the CDR3 is TGTGCCAGCAGTGAGGGACAGGCGTTCCATGAGCAGTTCTTC. The chain has TRBV11-3 and TRBJ2-1; 8 positions agree with TRBD1. CDR3 length: 14 amino acids. CDR1 and CDR2 from the germline V gene are SGHNT and YENEEA. The V segment lost 6 bases and the J segment 8 bases; nucleotides outside the gene matches: 9.

This clone came up once. The chain has TRBV18 and TRBJ1-2; possibly TRBD1 for D (5 bases). This CDR3 spans 14 amino acids. The V gene lost 0 bases and the J gene lost 8 bases, with 13 bases spanning the gap. The germline gives CDR1 KGHSH, CDR2 LQKENI. The CDR3, as DNA: TGTGCCAGCTCACCACCGGGGACGGTCTGGGGCTACACCTTC. It yields the protein CASSPPGTVWGYTF.

The chain couples TRBV18 to TRBJ2-1; 8 bases are a match to TRBD2. V lost 2 bases to trimming and J lost 7 bases; unmatched junction nucleotides: 16. Germline V gives CDR1 KGHSH, CDR2 LQKENI. The CDR3 runs to 18 residues. CDR3 protein: CASSPARSSGSFRNEQFF. As DNA, the CDR3 is TGTGCCAGCTCACCAGCGCGGTCCAGCGGGAGTTTCAGGAATGAGCAGTTCTTC.

This clone has a handful of counts. The chain is built from TRBV5-1 and TRBJ2-1; D remains unclear. This CDR3 is built from 11 residues. Trimming took 4 bases from V and 9 from J, leaving 8 bases between them. Germline V gene sequence: CDR1 SGHRS, CDR2 YFSETQ. CDR3 residues: CASSNSLEQFF. In DNA form, the CDR3 reads TGCGCCAGCAGCAATTCTCTTGAGCAGTTCTTC.

The rearrangement joins TRBV25-1 to TRBJ2-2; unclear D gene. Looked up from germline, CDR1 is MGHDK and CDR2 is SYGVNS. CDR3 size: 15 residues. Deletions cut 5 bases from V and 5 bases from J, with 15 bases between. The CDR3 region is CASSPRVVVTGELFF. CDR3 nucleotides: TGTGCCAGCAGTCCCCGGGTGGTAGTAACCGGGGAGCTGTTTTTT.

The chain links TRBV10-3 to TRBJ2-5, with D possibly matching TRBD2 (5 bases). V was cut by 3 bases and J by 7 bases, with 12 bases left in between. Germline V gene sequence: CDR1 ENHRY, CDR2 SYGVKD. The CDR3 has 13 residues. The CDR3 loop is CAISELGAGTQYF. CDR3 sequence (DNA): TGTGCCATCAGTGAATTGGGCGCGGGGACCCAGTACTTC.

V gene TRBV6-6 combines with J gene TRBJ1-5; a weak D match, TRBD1 (5 bases). Germline CDR1 MNHNY, CDR2 SVGAGI (reference sequence). V was clipped by 3 bases and J by 5 bases, with 11 bases between them. The CDR3 consists of 14 residues. The CDR3 DNA follows: TGTGCCAGCAGTTATCCGGCAGGGTATCAGCCCCAGCATTTT. Translation gives CASSYPAGYQPQHF.